The TCR beta chain under discussion was sequenced for a study of shared clonotypes between healthy human individuals. Some clones are missing from TCRdb's copy, which holds only in-frame ones; the method was immunoSEQ multiplex PCR. Here the sample spans about 1.9 million clones, around 93% being singletons. Trimming removed 3 bases at V and 0 bases at J, with 11 bases between. The CDR3 length is 15 residues. Germline-derived CDR1 and CDR2 are LNHDA and SQIVND (reference sequence). The naive CD8 fraction comprised CD45RO-negative cells positively selected for CCR7 and excluded terminally differentiated effector memory CD45RA+ cells.

This sequence was found in a man between 18 and 29 years old in good health. Some clones in this sample may be carry-over from other donors' samples. The chain carries TRBV19 and TRBJ1-1; D might be TRBD1 (6 bases). The sequenced sample consisted of naive CD8+ T cells from PBMCs. The CDR3 loop reads CASSMSRGMNTEAFF. CDR3 nucleotides: TGTGCCAGTAGTATGAGTAGGGGGATGAACACTGAAGCTTTCTTT.